The 29 T cell receptor beta chains below come from one sample, sequenced in a study of T cell responses to AZD1222 COVID-19 vaccine. The method was immunoSEQ multiplex PCR; TCRdb's version includes in-frame clones alone and lacks a portion of them. The sample has about 140,000 clones; roughly 88% are singletons. This material consisted of peripheral blood, taken 28 days after the second AZD1222 dose. These receptors originate from an adult who received the AZD1222 COVID-19 vaccine.

This clone showed up just once. The chain uses TRBV28 and TRBJ1-1; tentatively, D is TRBD1 (5 bases). CDR1 and CDR2 from the germline V gene are MDHEN and SYDVKM. Trimming shortened V by 4 bases and J by 7 bases, and 22 bases separated the two germline ends. This CDR3 has 16 residues. In DNA form, the CDR3 reads TGTGCCAGCAGTTCGGAAAATGCAGGGTATTTTAGTGAAGCTTTCTTT. This gives the protein CASSSENAGYFSEAFF.

This clone was observed once. The chain carries TRBV6-1 and TRBJ1-3; unclear D gene. The germline gives CDR1 MNHNS, CDR2 SASEGT. There are 15 residues in the CDR3. Trimming removed 2 bases from V and 0 bases from J, with 8 bases in between. The CDR3 DNA follows: TGTGCCAGCAGTGAACTGGCGTTCTCTGGAAACACCATATATTTT. Translating gives CASSELAFSGNTIYF.

This chain uses TRBV3-1 (or the pseudogene TRBV3-2) with TRBJ1-2; no clear D. V shed 4 bases and J shed 7 bases, with 16 bases lying between them. This CDR3 region has 14 residues. Germline V CDR1 and CDR2: LGHDT, YNNKEL (reference sequence). The CDR3 sequence is CASSLWALRGGYTF. The CDR3 DNA follows: TGTGCCAGCAGCCTCTGGGCTCTCCGCGGTGGCTACACCTTC.

The chain recombines TRBV6-4 with TRBJ2-3, with TRBD2 identical over 14 bases. The length of the CDR3 is 18 residues. CDR1 MRHNA and CDR2 SNTAGT come from the germline V gene. J was trimmed by 4 bases and V by 1 base; bases with no gene match: 7. The CDR3 is CASSDFSPTSGGADTQYF. In nucleotides, the CDR3 is TGTGCCAGCAGTGACTTCTCCCCGACTAGCGGGGGGGCAGATACGCAGTATTTT.

The J gene is TRBJ1-6, the V gene TRBV11-3, with D unclear. CDR3 length: 13 residues. Trimming cost V 3 bases and J 10 bases, with 10 bases left between them. CDR1 is SGHNT and CDR2 is YENEEA in the germline V gene. The CDR3 DNA is TGTGCCAGCAGCTTGCTCTTCCAATCACCCCTCCACTTT. Protein sequence: CASSLLFQSPLHF.

This clone has just a few counts. This chain joins TRBV10-2 and TRBJ2-7; TRBD1 matches at 8 bases. This CDR3 contains 14 residues. The V segment lost 6 bases and the J segment 2 bases; nucleotides outside the gene matches: 6. CDR1 and CDR2 (germline): WSHSY, SAAADI. The CDR3 region has the DNA TGCGCCAGCAGAGGACAGGGCGCAACCTACGAGCAGTACTTC. Its protein is CASRGQGATYEQYF.

V gene TRBV23-1 combines with J gene TRBJ2-7; D might be TRBD2 (6 bases). TRBV23-1 is an ORF, with its function uncertain. V was clipped by 2 bases and J by 0 bases, with 23 bases between them. The CDR3 has 19 residues. This chain's CDR3 is CASSQGRGTQTNSSYEQYF. In DNA, the CDR3 is TGCGCCAGCAGTCAAGGTCGGGGGACTCAAACCAACTCCTCCTACGAGCAGTACTTC.

CDR3 nucleotides: TGTGCCAGCAGCACGACTAGACTCAGGAGTACAGATACGCAGTATTTT. Amino acid sequence: CASSTTRLRSTDTQYF. The V call is TRBV28, the J call TRBJ2-3; maybe TRBD2 (6 bases). This CDR3 comprises 16 residues. Germline V CDR1 and CDR2: MDHEN, SYDVKM. Trimming cost V 6 bases and J 3 bases, with 19 bases left between them.

This chain uses TRBV7-8 with TRBJ2-1, with 9 bases identical to TRBD2. The junction had 8 bases not matched to a gene; V was cut back by 2 bases and J by 6 bases. This CDR3 is built from 16 residues. Germline lookup yields CDR1 SGHVS and CDR2 FQNEAQ. CDR3 sequence: CASSLMASGIFNEQFF. CDR3 sequence (DNA): TGTGCCAGCAGCTTAATGGCTAGCGGGATATTCAATGAGCAGTTCTTC.

This chain joins TRBV5-4 and TRBJ2-3; D possibly corresponds to TRBD2 (5 bases). The CDR3 has 15 residues. Germline lookup yields CDR1 SGHNT and CDR2 YYREEE (reference sequence). The germline V and J ends were trimmed by 4 bases and 4 bases, with 16 bases remaining between them. CDR3 sequence (DNA): TGTGCCAGCAGCCGAGGAGGCCAGCAGGCAGATACGCAGTATTTT. It codes for CASSRGGQQADTQYF.

The table lists this clone with a count of one. This chain connects TRBV12-3 or TRBV12-4 to TRBJ1-6, with TRBD1 identical over 10 bases. The CDR3 is made up of 13 amino acids. The trim removed 6 bases at V and 7 bases at J, leaving 0 bases unmatched. CDR3 region: CASRGQGNSPLHF. The DNA for the CDR3 is TGTGCCAGCAGGGGACAGGGGAATTCACCCCTCCACTTT.

The chain is built from TRBV6-2 or TRBV6-3 and TRBJ2-5, with D perhaps TRBD2 (6 bases). The J call is doubtful: the DNA matches TRBJ2-7 better. Germline values: CDR1 MNHEY, CDR2 SVGEGT. The CDR3 covers 14 residues. The CDR3 protein is CASSYDAGFYEQYF. The CDR3 DNA is TGTGCCAGCAGTTACGACGCGGGATTTTACGAGCAGTACTTC.

This clone was seen a few times. The genes are TRBV3-1 (or the pseudogene TRBV3-2) and TRBJ2-7, with 16 bases matching TRBD2. The V segment lost 3 bases and the J segment 5 bases; nucleotides outside the gene matches: 4. Germline lookup yields CDR1 LGHDT and CDR2 YNNKEL (reference sequence). The CDR3 is 16 amino acids. The CDR3 protein is CASSQGTSGRVNEQYF. DNA of the CDR3: TGTGCCAGCAGCCAGGGGACTAGCGGGAGGGTAAACGAGCAGTACTTC.

Note on this clone: Mismatch with germline at one junction end may stem from a read error. This chain joins TRBV15 and TRBJ1-4; 7 nucleotides line up with TRBD1. Germline loops: CDR1 LNHNV, CDR2 YYDKDF (reference sequence). The CDR3 length is 14 residues. The CDR3 region is CATSRDRVGEKLFF. The CDR3 DNA reads TGTGCCACCAGCCGAGACAGGGTTGGTGAAAAACTGTTTTTT. The full variable domain, in which reference TRBV15 and TRBJ1-4 provide the parts outside the CDR3, is DAMVIQNPRYQVTQFGKPVTLSCSQTLNHNVMYWYQQKSSQAPKLLFHYYDKDFNNEADTPDNFQSRRPNTSFCFLDIRSPGLGDTAMYLCATSRDRVGEKLFFGSGTQLSVL.

This chain joins TRBV5-1 and TRBJ1-3; D gene uncertain. Germline-derived CDR1 and CDR2 are SGHRS and YFSETQ. V gave up 6 bases and J gave up 4 bases, with 11 bases separating them. The CDR3 loop spans 13 amino acids. The CDR3 reads CASMTGPGNTIYF. CDR3 bases: TGCGCCAGCATGACCGGCCCCGGAAACACCATATATTTT.

V usage is TRBV6-5 and J usage is TRBJ1-5; TRBD1 is a possible D gene (5 bases). With 2 bases removed from V and 7 bases from J, the gap between germline ends came to 18 bases. This CDR3 contains 16 residues. Germline CDR1 reads MNHEY; CDR2 reads SVGAGI. The CDR3: CASSYRRMQGGQPQHF. The DNA for the CDR3 is TGTGCCAGCAGTTACCGGAGGATGCAGGGCGGGCAGCCCCAGCATTTT.

This clone appeared a single time. The CDR3 bases are TGTGCCAGCAGTCTACGACGGGAGCAGTTCTTC. Protein: CASSLRREQFF. This chain connects TRBV6-6 to TRBJ2-1; D remains ambiguous. CDR1 is MNHNY and CDR2 is SVGAGI in the germline V gene (reference sequence). The CDR3 has 11 amino acids. Trimming left V 5 bases short and J 10 bases short, with 9 bases between.

The J gene is TRBJ2-1, the V gene TRBV30; TRBD1 matches 7 bases. Losses at the gene ends were 2 bases for V and 4 bases for J; bases not matched to a gene: 5. Germline values: CDR1 GTSNPN, CDR2 SVGIG (reference sequence). This CDR3 comprises 14 residues. CDR3 in amino acids: CAWSIDRAYNEQFF. As DNA, the CDR3 is TGTGCCTGGAGTATTGACAGGGCATACAATGAGCAGTTCTTC.

For this clone: Other DNA sequences in the sample encode the same CDR3. The V and J genes are TRBV7-2 and TRBJ2-7; TRBD1 matches at 9 bases. CDR1 and CDR2 (germline): SGHTA, FQGNSA. The J segment lost 2 bases and the V segment lost 1 base, leaving 0 bases of the junction unmatched. This CDR3 contains 14 residues. The CDR3 sequence: CASSLDRGPYEQYF. The DNA of the CDR3 is TGTGCCAGCAGCTTAGACAGGGGGCCCTACGAGCAGTACTTC.

This CDR3 is CASSELGQTLAKNIQYF. CDR3 nucleotide sequence: TGTGCCAGCAGTGAACTCGGACAGACGCTAGCCAAAAACATTCAGTACTTC. This chain uses TRBV6-1 with TRBJ2-4; a possible D gene is TRBD1 (6 bases). Germline V gene data show CDR1 as MNHNS and CDR2 as SASEGT. The V end was cut by 2 bases, the J end by 0 bases, with 14 bases between. The CDR3 is made up of 17 amino acids.

This clone has only a few counts. The rearrangement links TRBV24-1 to TRBJ1-6, with 8 bases identical to TRBD1. V trimming: 6 bases; J trimming: 5 bases; junction bases outside the gene matches: 2. The CDR3 is 14 residues long. In germline, CDR1 is KGHDR, CDR2 SFDVKD. CDR3 bases: TGTGCCACCAGTCTGGGACAGGATAATTCACCCCTCCACTTT. Residues: CATSLGQDNSPLHF.

The CDR3 region has the DNA TGTGCCAGTAGTATGCGGCAGGGTCTTAATTCACCCCTCCACTTT. Translating it yields CASSMRQGLNSPLHF. J is TRBJ1-6 and V is TRBV19, with D possibly TRBD1 on 5 matching bases. This CDR3 has 15 amino acids. Looked up from germline, CDR1 is LNHDA and CDR2 is SQIVND (reference sequence). V was cut by 3 bases and J by 6 bases, with 12 bases left in between. The full variable domain, completed using reference TRBV19 and TRBJ1-6, is DGGITQSPKYLFRKEGQNVTLSCEQNLNHDAMYWYRQDPGQGLRLIYYSQIVNDFQKGDIAEGYSVSREKKESFPLTVTSAQKNPTAFYLCASSMRQGLNSPLHFGNGTRLTVT.

Here the CDR3 DNA reads TGTGCCAGCAGCCTTCTAGGAGGAGAGACCCAGTACTTC. It translates to CASSLLGGETQYF. This chain links TRBV7-9 with TRBJ2-5; D is perhaps TRBD2 (5 bases). Per the germline V gene, CDR1 is SEHNR and CDR2 is FQNEAQ (reference sequence). The CDR3 sequence is 13 residues long. V lost 5 bases, J lost 4 bases, and 11 bases lay in between.

The genes are TRBV15 and TRBJ1-5, with D possibly being TRBD1 (5 bases). Germline CDR1 LNHNV, CDR2 YYDKDF (reference sequence). V was pared by 0 bases and J by 6 bases, with 15 bases between. The CDR3 sequence is 16 residues long. CDR3 in DNA: TGTGCCACCAGCAGAGATTATGGGAGGGGAGTTCAGCCCCAGCATTTT. Its translation is CATSRDYGRGVQPQHF.

This chain connects TRBV2 to TRBJ1-4; unclear D gene. The V gene's germline CDR1 is SNHLY and CDR2 FYNNEI. V dropped 4 bases and J dropped 8 bases, with 8 bases sitting between them. This CDR3 is built from 12 residues. The CDR3 DNA follows: TGTGCCAGCAGTGGCAGCTCCGAAAAACTGTTTTTT. The encoded protein is CASSGSSEKLFF.

The chain employs TRBV30 and TRBJ2-7, with 8 bases identical to TRBD1. CDR3 length equals 15 residues. CDR1 and CDR2 (germline): GTSNPN, SVGIG (reference sequence). The V gene end was trimmed by 1 base and the J gene end by 4 bases; junction bases not matched to a gene: 9. The CDR3 sequence is CAWSASGQAVYEQYF. CDR3 DNA: TGTGCCTGGAGTGCCTCGGGACAGGCTGTTTACGAGCAGTACTTC. Drawing the rest from reference TRBV30 and TRBJ2-7, the complete variable domain is SQTIHQWPATLVQPVGSPLSLECTVEGTSNPNLYWYRQAAGRGLQLLFYSVGIGQISSEVPQNLSASRPQDRQFILSSKKLLLSDSGFYLCAWSASGQAVYEQYFGPGTRLTVT.

The chain couples TRBV19 to TRBJ2-1; 9 bases align to TRBD2. The V segment lost 4 bases and the J segment 3 bases; nucleotides outside the gene matches: 7. Germline V lookup: CDR1 LNHDA, CDR2 SQIVND (reference sequence). This CDR3 is 16 amino acids long. The CDR3 DNA follows: TGTGCCAGTAGTAGGTTGTCTAGCGGGAACTACAATGAGCAGTTCTTC. As protein: CASSRLSSGNYNEQFF.

The V gene is TRBV5-6, the J gene TRBJ1-2, with 7 bases lining up with TRBD1. The CDR3 covers 16 residues. Germline lookup yields CDR1 SGHDT and CDR2 YYEEEE. After removal of 3 bases from V and 6 bases from J, the junction contained 14 bases not matched to a gene. CDR3: CASSSLNDREDHGYTF. The DNA for the CDR3 is TGTGCCAGCAGCTCATTGAACGACAGGGAGGATCATGGCTACACCTTC.

The J gene is TRBJ2-7, the V gene TRBV14; D might be TRBD2 (6 bases). The CDR3 length is 21 residues. Germline lookup yields CDR1 SGHDN and CDR2 FVKESK. V was trimmed by 0 bases and J by 3 bases, leaving 30 bases between them. The CDR3 protein is CASSQDRTSPKGGSPIYEQYF. For the CDR3, the DNA is TGTGCCAGCAGCCAAGACAGAACCTCCCCGAAAGGAGGGAGTCCGATCTACGAGCAGTACTTC.